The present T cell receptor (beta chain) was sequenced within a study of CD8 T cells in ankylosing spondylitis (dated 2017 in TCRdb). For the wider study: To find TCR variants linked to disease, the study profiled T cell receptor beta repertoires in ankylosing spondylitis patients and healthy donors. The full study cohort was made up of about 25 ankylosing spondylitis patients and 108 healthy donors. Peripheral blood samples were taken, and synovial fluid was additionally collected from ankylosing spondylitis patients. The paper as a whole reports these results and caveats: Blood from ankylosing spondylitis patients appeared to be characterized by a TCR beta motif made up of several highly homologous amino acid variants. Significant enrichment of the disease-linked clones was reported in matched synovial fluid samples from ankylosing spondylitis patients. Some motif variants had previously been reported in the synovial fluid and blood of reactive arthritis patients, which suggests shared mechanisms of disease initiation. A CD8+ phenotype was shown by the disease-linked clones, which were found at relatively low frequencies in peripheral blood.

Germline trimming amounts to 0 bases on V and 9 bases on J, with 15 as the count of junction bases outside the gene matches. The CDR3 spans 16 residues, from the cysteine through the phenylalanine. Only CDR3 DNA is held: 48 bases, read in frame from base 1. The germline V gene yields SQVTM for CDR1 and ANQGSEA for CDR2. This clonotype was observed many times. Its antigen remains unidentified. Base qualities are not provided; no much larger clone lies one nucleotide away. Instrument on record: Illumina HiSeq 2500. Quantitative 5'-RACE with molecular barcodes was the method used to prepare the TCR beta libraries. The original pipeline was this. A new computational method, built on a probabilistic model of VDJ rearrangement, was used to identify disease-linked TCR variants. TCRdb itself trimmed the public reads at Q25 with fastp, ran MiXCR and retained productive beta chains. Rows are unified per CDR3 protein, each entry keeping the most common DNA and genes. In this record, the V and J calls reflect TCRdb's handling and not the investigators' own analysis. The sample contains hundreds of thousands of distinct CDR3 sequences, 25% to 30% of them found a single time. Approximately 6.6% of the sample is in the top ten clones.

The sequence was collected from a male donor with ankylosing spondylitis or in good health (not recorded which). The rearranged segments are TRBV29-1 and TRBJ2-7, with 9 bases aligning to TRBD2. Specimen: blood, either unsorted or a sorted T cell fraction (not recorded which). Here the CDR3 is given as CSVEERASGNGGPQYF. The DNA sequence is TGCAGCGTTGAAGAACGGGCTAGCGGGAATGGCGGGCCGCAGTACTTC.